This T cell receptor beta chain was recorded in a study of T cells after yellow fever vaccination. Whole-study context: For low cell numbers, libraries were made with SMART-Seq v4 Ultra Low Input. General observations from the study: A limited proportion of clonotypes was detected within both the CD4 and CD8 compartments.

There are a few counts of this clonotype. Its antigen is currently unknown. The germline V gene has CDR1 ENHRY and CDR2 SYGVKD. The CDR3 contains 13 residues. Trimming stripped 6 bases from V and 0 bases from J, with 8 bases between. TCRdb reprocessed the 5' RACE reads via MiXCR and lists one record per CDR3 protein. This table holds about 580,000 distinct CDR3 sequences, about 15% found once. The chain employs TRBV10-3 and TRBJ1-2; unclear D gene. The origin of this receptor is a man younger than 35 who received the YFV17D yellow fever vaccine. The starting material was PBMCs, obtained more than 4 days after the first yellow fever vaccination. This chain's CDR3 is CAIRRGANYGYTF. The CDR3 bases are TGTGCCATCAGACGCGGAGCTAACTATGGCTACACCTTC.